This is a list of T cell receptor beta chains from one sample in a study of blood T cell repertoires in COVID-19. Assay used: immunoSEQ multiplex PCR; TCRdb lists only in-frame clones, some missing. The sample carries about 25,000 clones, about nine tenths recorded once. Source material: peripheral blood. The receptors shown here come from a man aged 45-60 years with active COVID-19. The CDR3 runs from the conserved cysteine through the conserved F or W. A D gene is named only where the DNA matches it firmly. Size values are once, few and many counts, or a class for expanded clones, and some rows have none.

>TRBV18|-|TRBD1|TRBJ1-1
TGTGCCAGCTCAACTCGGACAGGGGGGAAATCTGAAGCTTTCTTT
CASSTRTGGKSEAFF
>TRBV3-1/TRBV3-2|-|-|TRBJ2-6
TGTGCCAGCAGCCCCCAGGCCTACTCTGGGGCCAACGTCCTGACTTTC
CASSPQAYSGANVLTF
>TRBV9|-|-|TRBJ1-2
TGTGCCAGCAGCGTAGTAGAAAACTATGGCTACACCTTC
CASSVVENYGYTF
>TRBV5-6|-|-|TRBJ2-1
TGTGCCAGCAGCTTCAGGCAGGGCCCCCTAAATGAGCAGTTCTTC
CASSFRQGPLNEQFF
>TRBV6-5|-|TRBD1|TRBJ1-6
TGTGCCACCGGACAGGGGTCCTATAATTCACCCCTCCACTTT
CATGQGSYNSPLHF
>TRBV5-1|-|-|TRBJ1-1
TGCGCCAGCAGCTTGGCTGGGGGCGACACTGAAGCTTTCTTT
CASSLAGGDTEAFF
>TRBV4-1|-|TRBD1|TRBJ2-5
TGCGCCAGCAGCCCGACAGGGCAAGAGACCCAGTACTTC
CASSPTGQETQYF
>TRBV19|-|-|TRBJ1-2
TGTGCCAGTAGTGAGACAGGAACTTATGGCTACACCTTC
CASSETGTYGYTF
>TRBV29-1|-|-|TRBJ1-1
TGCAGCGTTGGAATCTTGAGGAACACTGAAGCTTTCTTT
CSVGILRNTEAFF
>TRBV11-3|-|-|TRBJ2-7
TGTGCCAGCAGCTTGGAGCCCGGGACAAGCTACGAGCAGTACTTC
CASSLEPGTSYEQYF
>TRBV21-1|-|-|TRBJ1-3
TGTGCCAGCAGCAAAAGGGAGTCGGACAGACTCGCTGCACACTTCTCTGGAAACACCATATATTTT
CASSKRESDRLAAHFSGNTIYF
>TRBV4-1|-|-|TRBJ2-7
TGCGCCAGCAGCCAAGTCGGACAATACGAGCAGTACTTC
CASSQVGQYEQYF
>TRBV12-5|-|-|TRBJ2-5
TGTGCCGCAACGGGGAGAGGGAACCAAGAGACCCAGTACTTC
CAATGRGNQETQYF
>TRBV24-1|-|-|TRBJ2-1
TGTGCCACCAGTGATGCGACTAGAAGGTCCAATGAGCAGTTCTTC
CATSDATRRSNEQFF
>TRBV25-1|-|TRBD2|TRBJ2-5
TGTGCCAGCAGTGAAGTCTGGACTAGTTCCGTCCAAGAGACCCAGTACTTC
CASSEVWTSSVQETQYF
>TRBV27|-|-|TRBJ1-1
TGTGCCAGCAGTTTAGAGGGCTCTCGCACTGAAGCTTTCTTT
CASSLEGSRTEAFF
>TRBV11-2|few|-|TRBJ2-7
TGTGCCAGCAGCGCGACCCTGACTCCCTACGAGCAGTACTTC
CASSATLTPYEQYF
>TRBV19|-|TRBD2|TRBJ2-1
TGTGCCAGTAGTCGTAACGGGGGGGGATACAATGAGCAGTTCTTC
CASSRNGGGYNEQFF
>TRBV29-1|-|-|TRBJ2-1
TGCAGCGTTGAAGAGGTCTCGAAGGGGAATGAGCAGTTCTTC
CSVEEVSKGNEQFF
>TRBV9|-|TRBD2|TRBJ2-4
TGTGCCAGCAGCATAAGTAGCGGGAACCTAGCCAAAAACATTCAGTACTTC
CASSISSGNLAKNIQYF
>TRBV23-1|-|TRBD2|TRBJ2-1
TGCGCCAGCAGCACTAGCGGTTACAATGAGCAGTTCTTC
CASSTSGYNEQFF
>TRBV7-5|-|-|TRBJ1-5
TGTGCCAGAAGACCATGCAGGGTCGGTCAGCCCCAGCATTTT
CARRPCRVGQPQHF
>TRBV27|-|TRBD2|TRBJ2-5
TGTGCCAGCAGTCTCCCGGGAGGGCCCTTTGAGACCCAGTACTTC
CASSLPGGPFETQYF
>TRBV6-5|-|TRBD2|TRBJ2-1
TGTGCCAGCAGTTACTCGCCTAGCGGGGGGGATGAGCAGTTCTTC
CASSYSPSGGDEQFF
>TRBV20-1|-|TRBD1|TRBJ2-5
TGCAGTGCTAATGACAGGGGGGAGACCCAGTACTTC
CSANDRGETQYF
>TRBV5-8|-|-|TRBJ2-1
TGTGCCAGCAGCTTGGAATCTAGTCACAATGAGCAGTTCTTC
CASSLESSHNEQFF
>TRBV3-1/TRBV3-2|-|TRBD1|TRBJ2-2
TGTGCCAGCAGCCAGACAGGGGCCGGGGAGCTGTTTTTT
CASSQTGAGELFF
>TRBV2|few|-|TRBJ2-7
TGTGCCAGCAGCGGGAGCTCCTACGAGCAGTACTTC
CASSGSSYEQYF
>TRBV24-1|-|TRBD2|TRBJ2-1
TGTGCCACCAGTGATTTTGGGACTAGGATCAATGAGCAGTTCTTC
CATSDFGTRINEQFF
>TRBV7-2|-|-|TRBJ2-2
TGTGCCAGCAGCTTCCGCCCTGGGGGGGCGACCGGGGAGCTGTTTTTT
CASSFRPGGATGELFF
>TRBV27|-|-|TRBJ2-7
TGTGCCGCCTGGGCCACAGGGGGGGGAGGCGAGCAGTACTTC
CAAWATGGGGEQYF
>TRBV7-3|-|TRBD1|TRBJ1-1
TGTGCCAGCAGCTCAAACAGGGGGAACACTGAAGCTTTCTTT
CASSSNRGNTEAFF
>TRBV9|-|-|TRBJ1-2
TGTGCCAGCAGCACGGGACGGCGAAGCGGGATTGGTGGCTACACCTTC
CASSTGRRSGIGGYTF
>TRBV7-8|-|TRBD1|TRBJ1-6
TGTGCCAGCAGCTCAAGACCGCAGGGGGCTTATTCACCCCTCCACTTT
CASSSRPQGAYSPLHF
>TRBV6-1|once|-|TRBJ2-3
TGTGCCAGCAGTGAAGTCCACAGCGGTAGCACAGATACGCAGTATTTT
CASSEVHSGSTDTQYF
>TRBV19|-|-|TRBJ2-4
TGTGCCAGTAGTATCTCGGGCGGGACGGACAAAAACATTCAGTACTTC
CASSISGGTDKNIQYF
>TRBV5-1|-|-|TRBJ1-4
TGCGCCAGCAGCCCTGGACAGACTCCAACTAGGGAAAAACTGTTTTTT
CASSPGQTPTREKLFF
>TRBV19|-|TRBD2|TRBJ2-3
TGTGCCAGTAGTATATTATCGGGACTAGTTTATTCCGATACGCAGTATTTT
CASSILSGLVYSDTQYF
>TRBV2|-|TRBD1|TRBJ2-2
TGTGCCAGCAGTGAGACAGGGCCAAGGGAGCTGTTTTTT
CASSETGPRELFF
>TRBV28|once|TRBD1|TRBJ1-4
TGTGCCAGCAGTCTACAGGGGGCAACTAATGAAAAACTGTTTTTT
CASSLQGATNEKLFF
>TRBV10-3|-|-|TRBJ2-7
TGTGCCATCAGTGAGTCGATAGGGCCTAGCCGGGAGTACGAGCAGTACTTC
CAISESIGPSREYEQYF
>TRBV25-1|-|-|TRBJ2-1
TGTGCCAGCAGTGAAGGAGGAGGCTTCTCCTACAATGAGCAGTTCTTC
CASSEGGGFSYNEQFF
>TRBV24-1|-|TRBD1|TRBJ2-3
TGTGCCACCAGTGAAAACAGGGGGCGCACAGATACGCAGTATTTT
CATSENRGRTDTQYF
>TRBV7-9|-|-|TRBJ1-1
TGTGCCAGCAGCTTAGCGCAGTGGAGGGGTAACACTGAAGCTTTCTTT
CASSLAQWRGNTEAFF
>TRBV5-1|few|TRBD2|TRBJ2-1
TGCGCCAGCAGCTCCTCCCCTAGCGGGGGGGCCAAGAGCGAGCAGTTCTTC
CASSSSPSGGAKSEQFF
>TRBV6-4|-|TRBD2|TRBJ2-1
TGTGCCAGCAGTGACCCGGGACTAGCCTCCAATGAGCAGTTCTTC
CASSDPGLASNEQFF
>TRBV6-2/TRBV6-3|-|-|TRBJ1-2
TGTGCCAGCAGTTACTTGGCGGGAGGAGTTCTTGGCTACACCTTC
CASSYLAGGVLGYTF
>TRBV19|-|-|TRBJ2-4
TGTGCCAGTAGTATACAAGGGTCGGGGGACATTCAGTACTTC
CASSIQGSGDIQYF
>TRBV6-7|-|TRBD2|TRBJ2-1
TGTGCCAGCAGTTACTCCATAATTAGACTAGCGGGAACCTACAATGAGCAGTTCTTC
CASSYSIIRLAGTYNEQFF
>TRBV6-6|-|-|TRBJ1-1
TGTGCCAGCAGTTCCGACAGCCCCGCTGAAGCTTTCTTT
CASSSDSPAEAFF
>TRBV5-6|once|TRBD1|TRBJ1-4
TGTGCCAGCAGGTCGGGACAGGGGGGGCGCAGCGAAAAACTGTTTTTT
CASRSGQGGRSEKLFF
>TRBV28|-|-|TRBJ1-1
TGTGCCAGCAGCCGGAGGGGGGGCACTGAAGCTTTCTTT
CASSRRGGTEAFF
>TRBV5-1|-|-|TRBJ1-1
TGCGCCAGCAGTTCGGGGGATCTCGGCGCGACTAAAGCTTTCTTT
CASSSGDLGATKAFF
>TRBV19|-|-|TRBJ2-6
TGTGCCAGTAGTGGAGGGTTCTCTGGGGCCAACGTCCTGACTTTC
CASSGGFSGANVLTF